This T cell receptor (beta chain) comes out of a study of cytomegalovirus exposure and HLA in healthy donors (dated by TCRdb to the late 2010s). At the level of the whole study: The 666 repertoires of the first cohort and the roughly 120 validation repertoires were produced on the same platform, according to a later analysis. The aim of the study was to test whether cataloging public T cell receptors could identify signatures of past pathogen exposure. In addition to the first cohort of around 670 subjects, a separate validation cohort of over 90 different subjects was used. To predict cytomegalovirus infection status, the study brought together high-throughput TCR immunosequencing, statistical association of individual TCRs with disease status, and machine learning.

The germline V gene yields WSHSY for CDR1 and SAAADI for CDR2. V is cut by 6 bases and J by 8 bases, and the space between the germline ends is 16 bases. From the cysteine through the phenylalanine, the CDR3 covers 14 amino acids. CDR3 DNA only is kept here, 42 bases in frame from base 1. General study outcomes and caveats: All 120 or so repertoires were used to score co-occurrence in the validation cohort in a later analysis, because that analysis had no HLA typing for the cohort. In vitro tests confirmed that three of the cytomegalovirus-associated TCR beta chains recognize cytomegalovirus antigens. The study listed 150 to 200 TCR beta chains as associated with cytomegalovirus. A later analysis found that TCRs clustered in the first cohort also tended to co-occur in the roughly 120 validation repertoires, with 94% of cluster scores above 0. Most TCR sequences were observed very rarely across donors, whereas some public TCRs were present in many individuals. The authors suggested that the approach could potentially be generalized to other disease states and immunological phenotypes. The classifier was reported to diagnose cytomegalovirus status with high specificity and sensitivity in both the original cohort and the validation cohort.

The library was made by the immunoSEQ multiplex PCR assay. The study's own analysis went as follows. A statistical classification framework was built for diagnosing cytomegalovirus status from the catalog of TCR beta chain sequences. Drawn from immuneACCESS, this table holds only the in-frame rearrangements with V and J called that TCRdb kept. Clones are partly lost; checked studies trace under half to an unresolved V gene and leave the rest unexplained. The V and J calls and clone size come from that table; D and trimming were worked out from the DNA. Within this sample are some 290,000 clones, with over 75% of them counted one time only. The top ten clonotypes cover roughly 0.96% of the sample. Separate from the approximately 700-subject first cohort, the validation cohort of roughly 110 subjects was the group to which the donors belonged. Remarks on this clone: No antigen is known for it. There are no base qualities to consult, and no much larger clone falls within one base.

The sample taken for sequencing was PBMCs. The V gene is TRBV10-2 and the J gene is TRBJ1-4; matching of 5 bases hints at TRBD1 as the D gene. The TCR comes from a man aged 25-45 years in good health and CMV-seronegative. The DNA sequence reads TGCGCCAGCAGCTACGGGACTGGGCAAGAAAAACTGTTTTTT. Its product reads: CASSYGTGQEKLFF.